These 30 T cell receptor beta chains were sequenced from one sample in a study of shared clonotypes between healthy human individuals. CD45RO-negative, CCR7-positively selected cells formed the naive CD8 fraction, excluding terminally differentiated effector memory CD45RA+ cells. Sequenced by immunoSEQ multiplex PCR; TCRdb stores in-frame clones only, minus some. The sample lists some 2.1 million clones; around 93% were seen once. Sequenced material: naive CD8+ T cells from PBMCs. These receptor sequences come from a young man in good health. Some clones in this sample may be carry-over from other donors' samples.

This clone was found a few times. This chain links TRBV4-1 with TRBJ1-1; a weak D match, TRBD1 (5 bases). Trimming left V 6 bases short and J 4 bases short, with 9 bases between. Germline loops: CDR1 MGHRA, CDR2 YSYEKL. CDR3 length equals 12 residues. The CDR3 DNA reads as TGCGCCAGCAGATTCGGGGGCACTGAAGCTTTCTTT. This gives the protein CASRFGGTEAFF.

This rearrangement joins TRBV28 to TRBJ1-4; 10 nucleotides line up with TRBD1. CDR1 is MDHEN, CDR2 SYDVKM, per germline. CDR3 length equals 17 residues. The trim removed 6 bases at V and 3 bases at J, leaving 10 bases unmatched. CDR3 bases: TGTGCCAGCAGAAAGCCGGGACAGGGGTCGGCTAATGAAAAACTGTTTTTT. It codes for CASRKPGQGSANEKLFF.

The genes are TRBV6-6 and TRBJ1-2; D unclear. The CDR3 is 13 amino acids. V lost 3 bases, J lost 5 bases, and 10 bases lay in between. Germline loops: CDR1 MNHNY, CDR2 SVGAGI (reference sequence). The CDR3 sequence: CASSYRASYGYTF. As DNA, the CDR3 is TGTGCCAGCAGTTATCGGGCATCGTATGGCTACACCTTC.

The genes are TRBV5-1 and TRBJ2-3; no definite D call. Between the trimmed V and J ends, which lost 7 bases and 6 bases, there was a span of 15 bases. The germline V gene encodes CDR1 SGHRS and CDR2 YFSETQ. The length of the CDR3 is 13 residues. Here the CDR3 reads CASSYGLGDTQYF. The CDR3 bases are TGCGCCAGCTCCTACGGTCTGGGGGATACGCAGTATTTT.

This clone showed up just once. The genes are TRBV7-2 and TRBJ2-1; TRBD2 matches 12 bases. CDR3 length: 17 amino acids. With 6 bases clipped from V and 1 base from J, the junction kept 7 bases outside the gene matches. Germline CDR1 and CDR2: SGHTA and FQGNSA. Here the CDR3 reads CASSIGLAGTSYNEQFF. DNA for the CDR3: TGTGCCAGCAGTATCGGACTAGCGGGGACGTCCTACAATGAGCAGTTCTTC.

This chain joins TRBV6-5 and TRBJ2-7; D remains unclear. CDR1 and CDR2 (germline): MNHEY, SVGAGI. The germline V and J ends were trimmed by 0 bases and 2 bases, with 8 bases remaining between them. The CDR3 sequence is 14 residues long. For the CDR3, the DNA is TGTGCCAGCAGTTACTCGGACCCCGCCTACGAGCAGTACTTC. This codes for CASSYSDPAYEQYF.

V is TRBV13 and J is TRBJ2-3; possible D gene TRBD1, 6 bases. The germline V gene has CDR1 PRHDT and CDR2 FYEKMQ (reference sequence). Deletions cut 1 base from V and 4 bases from J, with 15 bases between. The CDR3 length is 16 residues. CDR3 in DNA: TGTGCCAGCAGCTTAGTGTCAGGGGTGACCGCAGATACGCAGTATTTT. This sequence encodes CASSLVSGVTADTQYF.

With respect to this clone: The sample contains more than one DNA sequence encoding this CDR3. V is TRBV11-2 and J is TRBJ2-7; weak D call: TRBD1 (6 bases). From germline, CDR1 is SGHAT and CDR2 FQNNGV. CDR3 length equals 14 residues. With 4 bases removed from V and 1 base from J, the gap between germline ends came to 11 bases. The CDR3 DNA follows: TGTGCCAGCAGCTCCCGGGACAAGTCCTACGAGCAGTACTTC. This codes for CASSSRDKSYEQYF.

The chain recombines TRBV4-1 with TRBJ2-7, with D perhaps TRBD1 (5 bases). CDR1 and CDR2 from the germline V gene are MGHRA and YSYEKL. V was pared by 0 bases and J by 2 bases, with 17 bases between. The CDR3 covers 17 residues. In DNA, the CDR3 is TGCGCCAGCAGCCAAGATTTAACCCTTAGGGGTACCTACGAGCAGTACTTC. Protein sequence: CASSQDLTLRGTYEQYF.

Turning to this clone: At the DNA level, this CDR3 is encoded by other sequences in the same sample as well. This chain joins TRBV6-5 and TRBJ2-7; TRBD2 matches at 9 bases. J was trimmed by 2 bases and V by 0 bases; bases with no gene match: 2. The CDR3 length is 15 residues. CDR1 and CDR2 (germline): MNHEY, SVGAGI. CDR3 sequence: CASSYSGLATYEQYF. The CDR3 bases are TGTGCCAGCAGTTACTCGGGACTAGCCACCTACGAGCAGTACTTC.

The chain carries TRBV7-9 and TRBJ1-5; D gene ambiguous. Germline CDR1 and CDR2: SEHNR and FQNEAQ (reference sequence). V was cut by 4 bases and J by 2 bases, with 12 bases left in between. There are 15 residues in the CDR3. The CDR3: CASSSGVAGNQPQHF. Here the CDR3 DNA reads TGTGCCAGCAGCTCCGGGGTTGCGGGCAATCAGCCCCAGCATTTT.

This clone occurred a few times. This sequence joins TRBV29-1 and TRBJ1-4, with D unresolved. CDR3 length equals 12 residues. Trimming took 0 bases from V and 13 from J, leaving 12 bases between them. Germline V gene data show CDR1 as SQVTM and CDR2 as ANQGSEA. The CDR3 here is CSVEDLTRALFF. The CDR3 DNA reads as TGCAGCGTTGAAGATCTTACGAGGGCACTGTTTTTT.

This rearrangement joins TRBV6-1 to TRBJ2-1; 8 bases agree with TRBD2. Trimming took 7 bases from V and 5 from J; bases not matched to a gene: 7. Germline CDR1 is MNHNS and CDR2 is SASEGT. This CDR3 region has 14 residues. CDR3 sequence reads: CASTGGGAHNEQFF. CDR3 nucleotide sequence: TGTGCCAGCACCGGGGGGGGAGCGCACAATGAGCAGTTCTTC.

The chain links TRBV9 to TRBJ1-2; TRBD1 is a possible D gene (6 bases). Trimming removed 1 base from V and 2 bases from J, with 21 bases in between. There are 18 residues in the CDR3. Germline loops: CDR1 SGDLS, CDR2 YYNGEE. The CDR3 reads CASSVSYRQGWWNYGYTF. As DNA, the CDR3 is TGTGCCAGCAGCGTAAGTTATCGCCAGGGGTGGTGGAACTATGGCTACACCTTC.

The chain uses TRBV18 and TRBJ2-7; 9 bases match TRBD2. Germline V CDR1 and CDR2: KGHSH, LQKENI. The CDR3 is 16 residues long. V trimming: 3 bases; J trimming: 2 bases; junction bases outside the gene matches: 8. The CDR3 nucleotides are TGTGCCAGCTCACCCCTCGAAAGCGGGGGGACCTACGAGCAGTACTTC. Translated, it gives CASSPLESGGTYEQYF.

The rearrangement joins TRBV11-3 to TRBJ2-3, with a tentative D call TRBD2 (5 bases). CDR3 size: 15 residues. V was pared by 5 bases and J by 2 bases, with 14 bases between. Germline V gene data show CDR1 as SGHNT and CDR2 as YENEEA. The CDR3 nucleotides are TGTGCCAGCAGCCCGGGATCCACACACACAGATACGCAGTATTTT. Translating gives CASSPGSTHTDTQYF.

This clone appeared once. The CDR3 DNA reads TGTGCCAGCCTGAGCCCCCATGGCTACACCTTC. It is translated as CASLSPHGYTF. The chain recombines TRBV9 with TRBJ1-2; D is unclear. Germline V gene data show CDR1 as SGDLS and CDR2 as YYNGEE. Deletions cut 7 bases from V and 6 bases from J, with 10 bases between. This CDR3 has 11 residues. The full variable domain, rest sourced from reference TRBV9 and TRBJ1-2, is DSGVTQTPKHLITATGQRVTLRCSPRSGDLSVYWYQQSLDQGLQFLIQYYNGEERAKGNILERFSAQQFPDLHSELNLSSLELGDSALYFCASLSPHGYTFGSGTRLTVV.

The chain employs TRBV28 and TRBJ2-6; TRBD1 aligns across 8 bases. Unmatched junction bases numbered 8, after V lost 4 bases and J lost 0 bases. From germline, CDR1 is MDHEN and CDR2 SYDVKM. This CDR3 spans 18 amino acids. Written as DNA, the CDR3 is TGTGCCAGCAGTTCAACGGACAGGGTTAGCTCTGGGGCCAACGTCCTGACTTTC. Its translation: CASSSTDRVSSGANVLTF.

The V and J genes are TRBV7-6 and TRBJ1-2; D not resolved. V lost 1 base and J lost 0, with 15 bases in between. The CDR3 loop spans 17 amino acids. CDR1 is SGHVS, CDR2 FNYEAQ, per germline. The CDR3 DNA reads as TGTGCCAGCAGCTTAGTTTTGACCGATCCTTCTAACTATGGCTACACCTTC. This codes for CASSLVLTDPSNYGYTF.

This clone was recorded only once. The V and J genes are TRBV15 and TRBJ2-7; maybe TRBD2 (6 bases). The germline V and J ends were trimmed by 1 base and 6 bases, with 16 bases remaining between them. This CDR3 contains 15 residues. The germline gives CDR1 LNHNV, CDR2 YYDKDF (reference sequence). CDR3 nucleotide sequence: TGTGCCACCAGCAGAGGAAAAGCGGGCCTTCCCGAGCAGTACTTC. Translation gives CATSRGKAGLPEQYF.

The chain has TRBV27 and TRBJ1-2; maybe TRBD1 (5 bases). Trimming removed 5 bases from V and 4 bases from J, with 11 bases in between. Germline assignment: CDR1 MNHEY and CDR2 SMNVEV (reference sequence). The CDR3 spans 13 residues. CDR3 sequence: CASSRDRVYGYTF. The DNA of the CDR3 is TGTGCCAGCAGTCGGGACCGAGTCTATGGCTACACCTTC.

CDR3 DNA sequence: TGCGCCAGCAGCCAACCACTAGCGGGTTCCTACGAGCAGTACTTC. Its protein is CASSQPLAGSYEQYF. The rearrangement uses TRBV4-1 and TRBJ2-7; 9 bases agree with TRBD2. The V and J ends lost 2 bases and 1 base, in that order; junction bases with no gene match: 3. The CDR3 extends over 15 amino acids. Germline CDR1 MGHRA, CDR2 YSYEKL.

This chain uses TRBV25-1 with TRBJ2-2, with a weak D call TRBD2 (7 bases). This CDR3 spans 14 amino acids. CDR1 and CDR2 (germline): MGHDK, SYGVNS. The ends were cut back, 5 bases at V and 6 bases at J, with 13 bases in the middle. The CDR3 DNA sequence: TGTGCCAGCAGTCTTGGGGGGGCCTCCGGGGAGCTGTTTTTT. Its translation is CASSLGGASGELFF.

The chain has TRBV30 and TRBJ2-3, with TRBD2 identical over 12 bases. CDR1 GTSNPN and CDR2 SVGIG come from the germline V gene (reference sequence). CDR3 length: 13 residues. The DNA of the CDR3 is TGTCTAGCGGGAGGGCCGAGCACAGATACGCAGTATTTT. Translating gives CLAGGPSTDTQYF. The full variable domain, completed using reference TRBV30 and TRBJ2-3, is SQTIHQWPATLVQPVGSPLSLECTVEGTSNPNLYWYRQAAGRGLQLLFYSVGIGQISSEVPQNLSASRPQDRQFILSSKKLLLSDSGFYLCLAGGPSTDTQYFGPGTRLTVL.

This chain joins TRBV28 and TRBJ2-7; D is unclear. The CDR3 contains 16 residues. V was cut by 3 bases and J by 2 bases, with 17 bases left in between. The germline V gene encodes CDR1 MDHEN and CDR2 SYDVKM. CDR3 in amino acids: CASSFKSATPTYEQYF. The CDR3 nucleotides are TGTGCCAGCAGTTTTAAATCTGCAACCCCAACCTACGAGCAGTACTTC.

This chain uses TRBV2 with TRBJ2-5, with a weak D call TRBD1 (6 bases). The CDR3 has 14 amino acids. Germline V lookup: CDR1 SNHLY, CDR2 FYNNEI. V dropped 4 bases and J dropped 1 base, with 10 bases sitting between them. The CDR3 sequence: CASSVGALQETQYF. CDR3 bases: TGTGCCAGCAGTGTGGGGGCCCTCCAAGAGACCCAGTACTTC. The full variable domain, its missing parts supplied by reference TRBV2 and TRBJ2-5, is EPEVTQTPSHQVTQMGQEVILRCVPISNHLYFYWYRQILGQKVEFLVSFYNNEISEKSEIFDDQFSVERPDGSNFTLKIRSTKLEDSAMYFCASSVGALQETQYFGPGTRLLVL.

The rearrangement uses TRBV30 and TRBJ2-2, with D uncertain. V was cut by 8 bases and J by 0 bases, with 16 bases left in between. Per the germline V gene, CDR1 is GTSNPN and CDR2 is SVGIG (reference sequence). The CDR3 runs to 15 residues. CDR3 in amino acids: CAAPDTRSNTGELFF. The CDR3 coding sequence is TGTGCCGCGCCAGACACACGTTCGAACACCGGGGAGCTGTTTTTT.

The chain has TRBV5-4 and TRBJ1-1; 10 bases fit TRBD1. The germline V gene encodes CDR1 SGHNT and CDR2 YYREEE (reference sequence). The CDR3 sequence is 17 residues long. V shed 0 bases, J shed 5 bases, and the junction held 10 bases outside the gene matches. The CDR3 spells CASSLAVGQGIFTEAFF. In DNA form, the CDR3 reads TGTGCCAGCAGCTTGGCCGTGGGACAGGGGATTTTTACTGAAGCTTTCTTT.

The rearrangement links TRBV27 to TRBJ1-2; maybe TRBD1 (5 bases). V lost 3 bases, J lost 3 bases, and 11 bases lay in between. Per germline, CDR1 MNHEY and CDR2 SMNVEV (reference sequence). The CDR3 has 14 residues. CDR3 in DNA: TGTGCCAGCAGTTTTACGGGGGGACACTATGGCTACACCTTC. Protein sequence: CASSFTGGHYGYTF.

The chain couples TRBV7-9 to TRBJ1-2, with D unclear. CDR3 size: 19 residues. Between the trimmed V and J ends, which lost 5 bases and 0 bases, there was a span of 25 bases. The germline V gene has CDR1 SEHNR and CDR2 FQNEAQ (reference sequence). This chain's CDR3 is CASSPPLAAASPTNYGYTF. The CDR3 DNA follows: TGTGCCAGCAGCCCTCCTTTGGCGGCAGCCTCGCCCACTAACTATGGCTACACCTTC.